Below, 30 T cell receptor beta chains from the same sample are listed, as sequenced in a study of cytomegalovirus exposure and HLA in healthy donors. PCR employed 60 Vbeta and 13 Jbeta primers. Only in-frame clones appear in the TCRdb table, and some are missing; sequencing was by immunoSEQ multiplex PCR. Of some 130,000 clones listed, about 68% are singletons. The sequenced sample consisted of PBMCs. The origin of the receptors is a human donor in good health.

The V call is TRBV12-2, the J call TRBJ2-3; the table calls TRBD2, which could not be checked here. TRBV12-2 is flagged as a pseudogene. The CDR3 spans 15 residues. CDR3 sequence: CASRLSPTSTDTQYF. DNA for the CDR3: TGTGCAAGTCGCTTGAGCCCAACGAGCACAGATACGCAGTATTTT.

This clone was counted once. The chain uses TRBV7-9 and TRBJ2-1; D might be TRBD2 (5 bases). This CDR3 is built from 14 residues. From germline, CDR1 is SEHNR and CDR2 FQNEAQ (reference sequence). V dropped 3 bases and J dropped 5 bases, with 11 bases sitting between them. In nucleotides, the CDR3 is TGTGCCAGCAGCTTCGGCAGCGGAGACAATGAGCAGTTCTTC. It translates to CASSFGSGDNEQFF. The full variable domain, its missing parts supplied by reference TRBV7-9 and TRBJ2-1, is DTGVSQNPRHKITKRGQNVTFRCDPISEHNRLYWYRQTLGQGPEFLTYFQNEAQLEKSRLLSDRFSAERPKGSFSTLEIQRTEQGDSAMYLCASSFGSGDNEQFFGPGTRLTVL.

The rearrangement links TRBV27 to TRBJ1-1, with a possible D match to TRBD1 (6 bases). Deletions cut 6 bases from V and 5 bases from J, with 16 bases between. The CDR3 sequence is 14 residues long. Per germline, CDR1 MNHEY and CDR2 SMNVEV (reference sequence). The CDR3: CASRNRDGGTEAFF. CDR3 nucleotides: TGTGCCAGCAGGAACAGGGATGGGGGAACTGAAGCTTTCTTT.

Only a few counts were recorded for this clone. The V call is TRBV2, the J call TRBJ2-2; possible D gene TRBD2, 5 bases. CDR3 length equals 14 residues. Trimming stripped 6 bases from V and 5 bases from J, with 13 bases between. The germline V gene has CDR1 SNHLY and CDR2 FYNNEI. The CDR3 sequence: CASSGGLATGELFF. The CDR3 region has the DNA TGTGCCAGCAGCGGTGGACTGGCAACCGGGGAGCTGTTTTTT.

This clone was recorded only once. CDR3 amino acids: CASSSQGAQPGELFF. CDR3 bases: TGCGCCAGCAGCTCCCAGGGGGCGCAGCCCGGGGAGCTGTTTTTT. This chain connects TRBV5-1 to TRBJ2-2; 8 positions agree with TRBD1. Germline CDR1 is SGHRS and CDR2 is YFSETQ. The CDR3 length is 15 residues. With V trimmed by 3 bases and J by 6 bases, 7 bases remained unmatched.

The table lists this clone with a count of one. The chain recombines TRBV10-1 with TRBJ2-4, with D unclear. CDR1 and CDR2 (germline): WNHNN, SYGVQD (reference sequence). Trimming took off 0 bases at V and 13 bases at J, with 7 bases between the two ends. The CDR3 runs to 11 residues. The CDR3 DNA reads as TGCGCCAGCAGTGAGTCGACTTTCCAGTACTTC. Translation gives CASSESTFQYF.

The chain carries TRBV20-1 and TRBJ2-1, with no clear D. CDR1 DFQATT and CDR2 SNEGSKA come from the germline V gene (reference sequence). The CDR3 is made up of 10 amino acids. Between the trimmed V and J ends, which lost 7 bases and 9 bases, there was a span of 10 bases. CDR3 DNA: TGCAGTGTCGTACGGTCTGAGCAGTTCTTC. Amino acids: CSVVRSEQFF.

The chain has TRBV11-2 and TRBJ2-7; D is possibly TRBD1 (5 bases). The CDR3 sequence is 13 residues long. Germline CDR1 is SGHAT and CDR2 is FQNNGV. V was clipped by 5 bases and J by 2 bases, with 10 bases between them. The DNA of the CDR3 is TGTGCCAGCAGCCGTGGGGCGCCCTACGAGCAGTACTTC. This sequence encodes CASSRGAPYEQYF.

The V and J genes are TRBV4-3 and TRBJ2-2; maybe TRBD1 (6 bases). The CDR3 sequence is 16 residues long. Trimming stripped 3 bases from V and 1 base from J, with 12 bases between. The germline gives CDR1 LGHNA, CDR2 YSLEER. The CDR3: CASSHPTGQNTGELFF. The CDR3 DNA reads TGCGCCAGCAGCCATCCGACGGGACAGAACACCGGGGAGCTGTTTTTT.

This chain links TRBV4-1 with TRBJ2-3; 10 bases align to TRBD2. Germline V lookup: CDR1 MGHRA, CDR2 YSYEKL. V shed 4 bases, J shed 6 bases, and the junction held 13 bases outside the gene matches. This CDR3 is built from 17 residues. The DNA of the CDR3 is TGCGCCAGCAGCCCCCGTTCCCTAGCGGGAGTCTGGGATACGCAGTATTTT. It codes for CASSPRSLAGVWDTQYF.

The chain has TRBV28 and TRBJ1-4; D gene uncertain. V lost 6 bases, J lost 1 base, and 15 bases lay in between. Germline values: CDR1 MDHEN, CDR2 SYDVKM. The CDR3 is made up of 16 amino acids. The CDR3 bases are TGTGCCAGCAGCCCCTTTCTCGGGAAAACTAATGAAAAACTGTTTTTT. It specifies CASSPFLGKTNEKLFF.

V usage is TRBV5-6 and J usage is TRBJ2-7, with D unresolved. The germline V gene has CDR1 SGHDT and CDR2 YYEEEE. Trimming removed 2 bases at V and 6 bases at J, with 9 bases between. This CDR3 is built from 12 residues. CDR3 nucleotides: TGTGCCAGCAGCTTCGCGACTGGCGAGCAGTACTTC. Its translation is CASSFATGEQYF.

This clone was detected only a few times. CDR3 in DNA: TGTGCCAGCAGCTTAGTAGGGTTAGCGGGAGTGTCGGAGTTCTTC. Protein sequence: CASSLVGLAGVSEFF. V usage is TRBV7-2 and J usage is TRBJ2-1; 9 bases agree with TRBD2. CDR1 SGHTA and CDR2 FQGNSA come from the germline V gene. V lost 1 base, J lost 14 bases, and 12 bases stayed unmatched. CDR3 length equals 15 residues.

This chain links TRBV5-6 with TRBJ2-3; the D gene is possibly TRBD2 (5 bases). This CDR3 spans 14 amino acids. V lost 1 base to trimming and J lost 2 bases, with 8 bases between them. Germline V gene data show CDR1 as SGHDT and CDR2 as YYEEEE. The CDR3 region has the DNA TGTGCCAGCAGCTTGTACGGGATCACAGATACGCAGTATTTT. This sequence encodes CASSLYGITDTQYF.

The V and J genes are TRBV7-2 and TRBJ2-3, with 10 nucleotides matching TRBD2. The V and J ends lost 5 bases and 3 bases, in that order; junction bases with no gene match: 2. This CDR3 contains 14 residues. Germline-derived CDR1 and CDR2 are SGHTA and FQGNSA. The CDR3 nucleotides read TGTGCCAGCAGCCCTAGCGGGGGAACAGATACGCAGTATTTT. Amino acids: CASSPSGGTDTQYF.

The V call is TRBV18, the J call TRBJ2-1; tentatively, D is TRBD1 (6 bases). V was pared by 4 bases and J by 4 bases, with 29 bases between. This CDR3 region has 20 residues. Germline values: CDR1 KGHSH, CDR2 LQKENI. This CDR3 is CASSLRDTSVSRSGYNEQFF. In DNA form, the CDR3 reads TGTGCCAGCTCACTCCGGGACACATCCGTTAGTCGGAGTGGGTACAATGAGCAGTTCTTC.

This clone came up a few times. The rearrangement uses TRBV11-2 and TRBJ1-2; D uncertain. The CDR3 is made up of 13 amino acids. From germline, CDR1 is SGHAT and CDR2 FQNNGV. The V and J ends lost 1 base and 4 bases respectively, with 7 bases between them. The CDR3 sequence: CASSLGQFYGYTF. In nucleotides, the CDR3 is TGTGCCAGCAGCTTAGGGCAGTTCTATGGCTACACCTTC.

J is TRBJ2-2 and V is TRBV11-3; no clear D. CDR1 SGHNT and CDR2 YENEEA come from the germline V gene. This CDR3 comprises 13 residues. The V gene lost 5 bases and the J gene lost 1 base, with 5 bases spanning the gap. In nucleotides, the CDR3 is TGTGCCAGCAGCCCGGGGAACACCGGGGAGCTGTTTTTT. Translation: CASSPGNTGELFF.

The chain couples TRBV14 to TRBJ2-7, with 9 bases that match TRBD1. CDR3 size: 16 residues. Germline CDR1 SGHDN, CDR2 FVKESK. J was trimmed by 6 bases and V by 4 bases; bases with no gene match: 13. The CDR3 region has the DNA TGTGCCAGCAGCCGGAAGACCGGGACAGGGACTGGCGAGCAGTACTTC. Translating gives CASSRKTGTGTGEQYF.

This clone has a handful of counts. The rearrangement uses TRBV7-9 and TRBJ2-7; D remains ambiguous. Germline loops: CDR1 SEHNR, CDR2 FQNEAQ (reference sequence). The CDR3 is made up of 14 amino acids. The V end was cut by 0 bases, the J end by 0 bases, with 6 bases between. This chain's CDR3 is CASSLAGVSYEQYF. In DNA form, the CDR3 reads TGTGCCAGCAGCTTAGCGGGCGTCTCCTACGAGCAGTACTTC. Together with reference TRBV7-9 and TRBJ2-7, the CDR3 gives the full variable domain: DTGVSQNPRHKITKRGQNVTFRCDPISEHNRLYWYRQTLGQGPEFLTYFQNEAQLEKSRLLSDRFSAERPKGSFSTLEIQRTEQGDSAMYLCASSLAGVSYEQYFGPGTRLTVT.

J is TRBJ1-3 and V is TRBV19; TRBD1 might be the D (5 bases). This CDR3 is built from 14 residues. V was clipped by 7 bases and J by 4 bases, with 14 bases between them. From germline, CDR1 is LNHDA and CDR2 SQIVND (reference sequence). CDR3 DNA: TGTGCCAGTATCGGCGGGGGAAGAGGAAACACCATATATTTT. Amino acid sequence: CASIGGGRGNTIYF.

This sequence joins TRBV25-1 and TRBJ2-3; D uncertain. Between the trimmed V and J ends, which lost 0 bases and 6 bases, there was a span of 7 bases. This CDR3 region has 13 residues. Germline CDR1 MGHDK, CDR2 SYGVNS. CDR3 DNA: TGTGCCAGCAGTGAATATTTCGCGGATACGCAGTATTTT. Amino acids: CASSEYFADTQYF.

This clone was found once. The chain is built from TRBV6-5 and TRBJ1-1; 7 nucleotides match TRBD1. The germline CDR1 and CDR2 sequences are MNHEY and SVGAGI. Trimming cost V 6 bases and J 4 bases; bases outside gene matches: 11. This CDR3 is 15 amino acids long. DNA for the CDR3: TGTGCCAGCAGGGTGGTCAGGGGGGTGGGCACTGAAGCTTTCTTT. This sequence encodes CASRVVRGVGTEAFF.

The V gene is TRBV29-1, the J gene TRBJ2-7, with TRBD2 as a possible D gene (5 bases). Germline CDR1 SQVTM, CDR2 ANQGSEA. The CDR3 spans 11 residues. The V and J ends lost 4 bases and 4 bases respectively, with 8 bases between them. As DNA, the CDR3 is TGCAGCGTTGTGAGGGAGTACGAGCAGTACTTC. This codes for CSVVREYEQYF.

This clone was observed a few times. Here the CDR3 reads CASSDGTSGGQETQYF. The CDR3, as DNA: TGTGCCAGCAGCGACGGGACTAGCGGGGGTCAAGAGACCCAGTACTTC. This chain connects TRBV9 to TRBJ2-5; 14 bases are shared with TRBD2. The V and J ends lost 3 bases and 2 bases, in that order; junction bases with no gene match: 3. Germline assignment: CDR1 SGDLS and CDR2 YYNGEE. This CDR3 has 16 amino acids.

This chain joins TRBV7-9 and TRBJ2-5; TRBD2 matches at 14 bases. This CDR3 has 17 amino acids. V shed 5 bases and J 5 bases; nucleotides not matched to a gene: 10. From germline, CDR1 is SEHNR and CDR2 FQNEAQ (reference sequence). Written as DNA, the CDR3 is TGTGCCAGCAGCCCGCGACTAGCGGGAGGGCCCCGGGAGACCCAGTACTTC. Translation: CASSPRLAGGPRETQYF.

V is TRBV5-1 and J is TRBJ2-7; D might be TRBD2 (5 bases). The length of the CDR3 is 15 residues. V was pared by 4 bases and J by 1 base, with 15 bases between. Germline values: CDR1 SGHRS, CDR2 YFSETQ. CDR3 region: CASSPLAGGSYEQYF. The DNA of the CDR3 is TGCGCCAGCAGCCCTCTAGCTGGCGGATCCTACGAGCAGTACTTC.

This sequence joins TRBV7-3 and TRBJ2-1; 8 bases are a match to TRBD1. Germline V gene data show CDR1 as SGHTA and CDR2 as FQGTGA. The CDR3 covers 15 residues. V trimming: 5 bases; J trimming: 6 bases; junction bases outside the gene matches: 9. The CDR3 DNA follows: TGTGCCAGCAGCGCACAACAGGGGGTCCTCAATGAGCAGTTCTTC. Translating gives CASSAQQGVLNEQFF.

This CDR3 is CASSLYRGNEQYF. CDR3 bases: TGCGCCAGCAGCTTGTACCGGGGGAACGAGCAGTACTTC. The rearrangement joins TRBV5-1 to TRBJ2-7; a possible D gene is TRBD2 (6 bases). The V end was cut by 1 base, the J end by 5 bases, with 10 bases between. Germline V CDR1 and CDR2: SGHRS, YFSETQ. This CDR3 is built from 13 residues.

This clone was detected once. The V gene is TRBV14, the J gene TRBJ2-5; D is possibly TRBD2 (6 bases). This CDR3 is 16 amino acids long. The V and J ends lost 7 bases and 2 bases respectively, with 20 bases between them. In germline, CDR1 is SGHDN, CDR2 FVKESK. This CDR3 is CASNNGRSAGQETQYF. CDR3 bases: TGTGCCAGCAATAACGGTCGGTCAGCGGGTCAAGAGACCCAGTACTTC.